This is a list of T cell receptor beta chains from one sample in a study of sequential checkpoint blockade in melanoma. Only in-frame clones appear in the TCRdb table, and some are missing; sequencing was by immunoSEQ multiplex PCR. The sample holds 35,000 to 50,000 clones, more than 80% seen once. The starting material was CD8+ T cells sorted from blood (inferred from file names), obtained from a patient given nivolumab and ipilimumab in sequence. These receptors were obtained from a human donor with melanoma. Both conserved end residues are part of each CDR3. The order of the fields is CDR3 DNA, CDR3 protein, clone size, J gene, V gene, D gene. D genes are given only for firm matches. Size values are once, few and many counts, or a class for expanded clones, and some rows have none.

cdr3_nt: TGCGCCAGCAGCTTGAGACTAGCGGCAGATACGCAGTATTTT; cdr3_aa: CASSLRLAADTQYF; clone_size: few; j_call: TRBJ2-3; v_call: TRBV5-1; d_call: TRBD2
cdr3_nt: TGTGCCAGCAGCCCTTACTCTAGCGGGGGCGGGCCAGATACGCAGTATTTT; cdr3_aa: CASSPYSSGGGPDTQYF; clone_size: -; j_call: TRBJ2-3; v_call: TRBV9; d_call: TRBD2
cdr3_nt: TGTGCCAGCAGCGTAGGTTCGACAGACAATGAGCAGTTCTTC; cdr3_aa: CASSVGSTDNEQFF; clone_size: once; j_call: TRBJ2-1; v_call: TRBV9; d_call: -
cdr3_nt: TGTGCCAGCAGCGTAGTGGGTGAACCGGAGGCTGAAAAACTGTTTTTT; cdr3_aa: CASSVVGEPEAEKLFF; clone_size: -; j_call: TRBJ1-4; v_call: TRBV9; d_call: -
cdr3_nt: TGCGCCAGCAGCCAAGTGAGGACGACAGGGTTGGATGGCTACACCTTC; cdr3_aa: CASSQVRTTGLDGYTF; clone_size: -; j_call: TRBJ1-2; v_call: TRBV4-1; d_call: TRBD1
cdr3_nt: TGTGCCAGCAGCTTAGGCCCTGGACATCCATCTTCTAGCTACACCTTC; cdr3_aa: CASSLGPGHPSSSYTF; clone_size: -; j_call: TRBJ1-2; v_call: TRBV13; d_call: -
cdr3_nt: TGTGCCAGCAGCGCTGCGACAGGGTTTACTGGAAACACCATATATTTT; cdr3_aa: CASSAATGFTGNTIYF; clone_size: medium-sized; j_call: TRBJ1-3; v_call: TRBV9; d_call: TRBD1
cdr3_nt: TGTGCCAGCAGCACTACAGGGACCATTCGCTACACCTTC; cdr3_aa: CASSTTGTIRYTF; clone_size: -; j_call: TRBJ1-2; v_call: TRBV7-8; d_call: -
cdr3_nt: TGCGCCAGCAGCCAAGTTCAGGGGATGAACACCGGGGAGCTGTTTTTT; cdr3_aa: CASSQVQGMNTGELFF; clone_size: -; j_call: TRBJ2-2; v_call: TRBV4-3; d_call: -
cdr3_nt: TGCGCCAGCAACCACAGGGATGGCTACACCTTC; cdr3_aa: CASNHRDGYTF; clone_size: once; j_call: TRBJ1-2; v_call: TRBV4-1; d_call: -
cdr3_nt: TGTGCCAGCAGCTTGTCACTGGACAGGGAGAACACTGAAGCTTTCTTT; cdr3_aa: CASSLSLDRENTEAFF; clone_size: -; j_call: TRBJ1-1; v_call: TRBV5-4; d_call: TRBD1
cdr3_nt: TGTGCCAGCAGCTTAGTAGTTAATACGCAGTATTTT; cdr3_aa: CASSLVVNTQYF; clone_size: -; j_call: TRBJ2-3; v_call: TRBV7-9; d_call: -
cdr3_nt: TGTGCCAGCAGCCAACTAGCTTTAGATAGCACAGATACGCAGTATTTT; cdr3_aa: CASSQLALDSTDTQYF; clone_size: -; j_call: TRBJ2-3; v_call: TRBV7-6; d_call: -
cdr3_nt: TGTGCCAGTATCACCAAATGGGGGCGGGAGCCCGGGGAGCTGCTTTTT; cdr3_aa: CASITKWGREPGELLF; clone_size: -; j_call: TRBJ2-2; v_call: TRBV19; d_call: -
cdr3_nt: TGTGCCAGCGCGGGGGGGCGCCATGGCTACACCTTC; cdr3_aa: CASAGGRHGYTF; clone_size: -; j_call: TRBJ1-2; v_call: TRBV19; d_call: -
cdr3_nt: TGTGCCAGCAGCTTACTAGCGGGAGTGAGCTCCTACAATGAGCAGTTCTTC; cdr3_aa: CASSLLAGVSSYNEQFF; clone_size: -; j_call: TRBJ2-1; v_call: TRBV7-3; d_call: TRBD2
cdr3_nt: TGTGCCAGCAGCCCAGCGGGAGGTGGCACCGGGGAGCTGTTTTTT; cdr3_aa: CASSPAGGGTGELFF; clone_size: -; j_call: TRBJ2-2; v_call: TRBV7-3; d_call: TRBD2
cdr3_nt: TGTGCCTGGAGTTCCGGGGTCTACGAGCAGTACTTC; cdr3_aa: CAWSSGVYEQYF; clone_size: -; j_call: TRBJ2-7; v_call: TRBV30; d_call: -
cdr3_nt: TGTGCCAGTGGACAGGGGGTGGACATTCAGTACTTC; cdr3_aa: CASGQGVDIQYF; clone_size: -; j_call: TRBJ2-4; v_call: TRBV19; d_call: TRBD1
cdr3_nt: TGTGCCATCAGTGAGTCCGGTACTAGCGGGGCGAAAGAGACCCAGTACTTC; cdr3_aa: CAISESGTSGAKETQYF; clone_size: -; j_call: TRBJ2-5; v_call: TRBV10-3; d_call: TRBD2
cdr3_nt: TGTGCCAGCAGCTCTACAGGGACAGGGCTCTATGGCTACACCTTC; cdr3_aa: CASSSTGTGLYGYTF; clone_size: -; j_call: TRBJ1-2; v_call: TRBV7-2; d_call: TRBD1
cdr3_nt: TGTGCCAGCAGCTTAGAAGAGGTTTACTATGGCTACACCTTC; cdr3_aa: CASSLEEVYYGYTF; clone_size: -; j_call: TRBJ1-2; v_call: TRBV7-9; d_call: -
cdr3_nt: TGTGCCAGCAGTTTATCTCTCTACGAGCAGTACTTC; cdr3_aa: CASSLSLYEQYF; clone_size: -; j_call: TRBJ2-7; v_call: TRBV6-6; d_call: -
cdr3_nt: TGTGCCAGCAGTGGCGGACGGGGGACTGAAGCTTTCTTT; cdr3_aa: CASSGGRGTEAFF; clone_size: -; j_call: TRBJ1-1; v_call: TRBV27; d_call: -
cdr3_nt: TGCAGCGTTGGGGGGGGTGGGGACACTGAAGCTTTCTTT; cdr3_aa: CSVGGGGDTEAFF; clone_size: -; j_call: TRBJ1-1; v_call: TRBV29-1; d_call: -
cdr3_nt: TGCGCCAGCAGTGATCGTAGCCTAAATGAGCAGTTCTTC; cdr3_aa: CASSDRSLNEQFF; clone_size: -; j_call: TRBJ2-1; v_call: TRBV10-1; d_call: -
cdr3_nt: TGTGCCAGCAGTCAATTGGACACAATGAACACTGAAGCTTTCTTT; cdr3_aa: CASSQLDTMNTEAFF; clone_size: -; j_call: TRBJ1-1; v_call: TRBV27; d_call: -
cdr3_nt: TGTGCCAGCAGCTTTGGACAGGGCCGGGACCCAAATGAAAAACTGTTTTTT; cdr3_aa: CASSFGQGRDPNEKLFF; clone_size: -; j_call: TRBJ1-4; v_call: TRBV7-9; d_call: TRBD1
cdr3_nt: TGTGCCAGCAGTTACTCCTCAGCGGAATACAATGAGCAGTTCTTC; cdr3_aa: CASSYSSAEYNEQFF; clone_size: -; j_call: TRBJ2-1; v_call: TRBV6-5; d_call: -
cdr3_nt: TGTGCCAGCAGTTCGGGTGGCGGGGAGCTGTTTTTT; cdr3_aa: CASSSGGGELFF; clone_size: -; j_call: TRBJ2-2; v_call: TRBV11-2; d_call: -
cdr3_nt: TGTGCCAGCAGTTTCGTACTAGCGGGAGTCGATGAGCAGTTCTTC; cdr3_aa: CASSFVLAGVDEQFF; clone_size: -; j_call: TRBJ2-1; v_call: TRBV27; d_call: TRBD2
cdr3_nt: TGCGCCAGCTCCCGACTAGCGGGATCCCAAGAGACCCAGTACTTC; cdr3_aa: CASSRLAGSQETQYF; clone_size: -; j_call: TRBJ2-5; v_call: TRBV5-1; d_call: TRBD2
cdr3_nt: TGTGCCAGCAGCTTAGCCGCCGATGTTAGCTCCTACGAGCAGTACTTC; cdr3_aa: CASSLAADVSSYEQYF; clone_size: -; j_call: TRBJ2-7; v_call: TRBV11-2; d_call: -
cdr3_nt: TGTGCCAGCAGTCCGGGCGGCCTAGCGGGATCCTACGAGCAGTACTTC; cdr3_aa: CASSPGGLAGSYEQYF; clone_size: -; j_call: TRBJ2-7; v_call: TRBV27; d_call: TRBD2
cdr3_nt: TGCGCCAGCAGCTGGGGCACAGGGACCTACGAGCAGTACTTC; cdr3_aa: CASSWGTGTYEQYF; clone_size: -; j_call: TRBJ2-7; v_call: TRBV5-1; d_call: -
cdr3_nt: TGTGCCAGTAGTATAGGAGGTAGCGGGAGGGATGAGCAGTTCTTC; cdr3_aa: CASSIGGSGRDEQFF; clone_size: -; j_call: TRBJ2-1; v_call: TRBV19; d_call: TRBD2
cdr3_nt: TGTGCCAGCAGCTTCCAGGCGGGAGTTCGGTACAATGAGCAGTTCTTC; cdr3_aa: CASSFQAGVRYNEQFF; clone_size: -; j_call: TRBJ2-1; v_call: TRBV27; d_call: TRBD2
cdr3_nt: TGTGCCAGCAGCTGGGGAGGGAAAGTTTTCACCTTC; cdr3_aa: CASSWGGKVFTF; clone_size: -; j_call: TRBJ1-2; v_call: TRBV9; d_call: -
cdr3_nt: TGTGCCAGCAGCGGACGGGACAGAGATACGCAGTATTTT; cdr3_aa: CASSGRDRDTQYF; clone_size: -; j_call: TRBJ2-3; v_call: TRBV7-6; d_call: TRBD1
cdr3_nt: TGTGCCACCAGCTCCGGACAGGGTGAAAAACTGTTTTTT; cdr3_aa: CATSSGQGEKLFF; clone_size: -; j_call: TRBJ1-4; v_call: TRBV15; d_call: TRBD1
cdr3_nt: TGTGCCAGCAGTTTAGGTTACTTAGAAGCTTTCTTT; cdr3_aa: CASSLGYLEAFF; clone_size: -; j_call: TRBJ1-1; v_call: TRBV28; d_call: -
cdr3_nt: TGCGCCAGCAGTGGGGGGGACCGCACTGAAGCTTTCTTT; cdr3_aa: CASSGGDRTEAFF; clone_size: -; j_call: TRBJ1-1; v_call: TRBV10-2; d_call: -
cdr3_nt: TGTGCCAGCAGTTACCGGTTTAGCACAGATACGCAGTATTTT; cdr3_aa: CASSYRFSTDTQYF; clone_size: -; j_call: TRBJ2-3; v_call: TRBV6-5; d_call: -
cdr3_nt: TGTGCCAGCAGTTACGAAGAGAGCATGAACACTGAAGCTTTCTTT; cdr3_aa: CASSYEESMNTEAFF; clone_size: -; j_call: TRBJ1-1; v_call: TRBV6-5; d_call: -
cdr3_nt: TGCGCCAGCAGTGACCTCGAGCAGTTCTTC; cdr3_aa: CASSDLEQFF; clone_size: -; j_call: TRBJ2-1; v_call: TRBV10-2; d_call: -
cdr3_nt: TGTGCCAGCAGTAATATAGCGTTAGATACGCAGTATTTT; cdr3_aa: CASSNIALDTQYF; clone_size: -; j_call: TRBJ2-3; v_call: TRBV27; d_call: -
cdr3_nt: TGTGCCAGCAGCTTAAGGAATGACGGGATCGATGAGCAGTTCTTC; cdr3_aa: CASSLRNDGIDEQFF; clone_size: -; j_call: TRBJ2-1; v_call: TRBV7-9; d_call: -
cdr3_nt: TGTGCCAGCAGTCCCCGGACAGGGTTGCGCTACGAGCAGTACTTC; cdr3_aa: CASSPRTGLRYEQYF; clone_size: -; j_call: TRBJ2-7; v_call: TRBV27; d_call: TRBD1
cdr3_nt: TGTGCCAGCCGGGATTTTGCCTACGAGCAGTACTTC; cdr3_aa: CASRDFAYEQYF; clone_size: -; j_call: TRBJ2-7; v_call: TRBV27; d_call: -
cdr3_nt: TGTGCCAGCAGCTTAGGCCGCTATAGCGGCAATCAGCCCCAGCATTTT; cdr3_aa: CASSLGRYSGNQPQHF; clone_size: -; j_call: TRBJ1-5; v_call: TRBV7-9; d_call: -
cdr3_nt: TGTGCCAGCAGTGAAGCCAGGACAACCTACGAGCAGTACTTC; cdr3_aa: CASSEARTTYEQYF; clone_size: -; j_call: TRBJ2-7; v_call: TRBV6-1; d_call: -
cdr3_nt: TGTGCCTGGAGTGTAGGACCGGGGAGTGAAGCTTTCTTT; cdr3_aa: CAWSVGPGSEAFF; clone_size: -; j_call: TRBJ1-1; v_call: TRBV30; d_call: -